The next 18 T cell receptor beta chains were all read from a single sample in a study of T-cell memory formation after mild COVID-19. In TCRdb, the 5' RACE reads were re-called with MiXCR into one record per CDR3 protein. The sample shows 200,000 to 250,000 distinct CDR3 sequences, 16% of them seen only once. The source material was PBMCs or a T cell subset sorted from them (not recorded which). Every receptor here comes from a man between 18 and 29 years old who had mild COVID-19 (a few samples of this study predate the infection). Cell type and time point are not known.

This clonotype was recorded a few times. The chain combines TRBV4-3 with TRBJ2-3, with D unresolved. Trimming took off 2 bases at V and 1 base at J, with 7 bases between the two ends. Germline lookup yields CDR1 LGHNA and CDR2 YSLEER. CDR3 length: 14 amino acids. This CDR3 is CASSQMGGTDTQYF. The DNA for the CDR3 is TGCGCCAGCAGCCAAATGGGTGGCACAGATACGCAGTATTTT.

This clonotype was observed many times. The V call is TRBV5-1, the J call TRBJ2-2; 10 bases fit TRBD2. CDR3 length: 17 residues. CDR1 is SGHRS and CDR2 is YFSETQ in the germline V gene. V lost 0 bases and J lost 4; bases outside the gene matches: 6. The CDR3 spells CASSLASGGAVTGELFF. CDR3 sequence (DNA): TGCGCCAGCAGCTTGGCCAGCGGGGGGGCCGTCACCGGGGAGCTGTTTTTT.

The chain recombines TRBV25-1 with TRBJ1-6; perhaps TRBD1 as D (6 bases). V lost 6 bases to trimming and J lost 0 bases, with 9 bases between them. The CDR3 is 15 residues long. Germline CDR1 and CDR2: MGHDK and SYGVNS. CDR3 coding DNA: TGTGCCAGCAGCAAGGGGGTCTCCTATAATTCACCCCTCCACTTT. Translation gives CASSKGVSYNSPLHF.

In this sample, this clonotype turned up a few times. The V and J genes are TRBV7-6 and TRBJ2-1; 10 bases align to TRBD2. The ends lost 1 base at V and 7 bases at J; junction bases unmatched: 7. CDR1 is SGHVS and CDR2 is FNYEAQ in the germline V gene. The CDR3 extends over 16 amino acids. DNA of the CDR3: TGTGCCAGCAGCTTAGGGGCTAGCGGGGGCCATAATGAGCAGTTCTTC. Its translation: CASSLGASGGHNEQFF. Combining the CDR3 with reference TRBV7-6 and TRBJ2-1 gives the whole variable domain GAGVSQSPRYKVTKRGQDVALRCDPISGHVSLYWYRQALGQGPEFLTYFNYEAQQDKSGLPNDRFSAERPEGSISTLTIQRTEQRDSAMYRCASSLGASGGHNEQFFGPGTRLTVL.

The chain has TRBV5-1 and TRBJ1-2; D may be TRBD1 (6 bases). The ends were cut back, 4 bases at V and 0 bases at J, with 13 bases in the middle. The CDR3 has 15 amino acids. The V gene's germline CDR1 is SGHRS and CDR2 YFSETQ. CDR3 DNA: TGCGCCAGCAGCGCCGCGGGACAAGCTAACTATGGCTACACCTTC. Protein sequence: CASSAAGQANYGYTF.

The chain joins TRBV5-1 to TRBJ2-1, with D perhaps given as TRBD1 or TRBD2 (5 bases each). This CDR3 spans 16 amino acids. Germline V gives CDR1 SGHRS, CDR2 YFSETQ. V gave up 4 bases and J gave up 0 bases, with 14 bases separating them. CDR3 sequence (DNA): TGCGCCAGCAGCGAGAGGACTGACAGCTCCTACAATGAGCAGTTCTTC. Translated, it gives CASSERTDSSYNEQFF.

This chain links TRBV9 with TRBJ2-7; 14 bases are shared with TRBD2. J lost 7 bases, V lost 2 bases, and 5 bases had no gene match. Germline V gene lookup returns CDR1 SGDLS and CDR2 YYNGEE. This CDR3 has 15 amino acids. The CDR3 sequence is CASSVGLAGEREQYF. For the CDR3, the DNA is TGTGCCAGCAGCGTGGGACTAGCGGGGGAAAGAGAGCAGTACTTC.

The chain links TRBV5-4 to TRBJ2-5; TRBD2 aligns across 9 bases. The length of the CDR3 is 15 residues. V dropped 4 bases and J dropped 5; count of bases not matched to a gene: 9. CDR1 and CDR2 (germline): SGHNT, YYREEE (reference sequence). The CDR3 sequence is CASSLAGSGMETQYF. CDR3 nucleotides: TGTGCCAGCAGCCTAGCGGGGAGCGGGATGGAGACCCAGTACTTC.

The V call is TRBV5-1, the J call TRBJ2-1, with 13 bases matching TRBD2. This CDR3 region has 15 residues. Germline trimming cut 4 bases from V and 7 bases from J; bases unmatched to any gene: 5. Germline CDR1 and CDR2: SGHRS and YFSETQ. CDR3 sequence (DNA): TGCGCCAGCAGCACGACTAGCGGGGGGCAAAATGAGCAGTTCTTC. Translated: CASSTTSGGQNEQFF.

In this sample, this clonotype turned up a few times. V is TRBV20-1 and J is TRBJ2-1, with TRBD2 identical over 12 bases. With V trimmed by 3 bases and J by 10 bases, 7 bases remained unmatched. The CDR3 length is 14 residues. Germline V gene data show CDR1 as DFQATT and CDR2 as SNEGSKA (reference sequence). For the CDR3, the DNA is TGCAGTGCTAGTCCTAGCGGGGGGGCCGGGGAGCAGTTCTTC. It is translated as CSASPSGGAGEQFF.

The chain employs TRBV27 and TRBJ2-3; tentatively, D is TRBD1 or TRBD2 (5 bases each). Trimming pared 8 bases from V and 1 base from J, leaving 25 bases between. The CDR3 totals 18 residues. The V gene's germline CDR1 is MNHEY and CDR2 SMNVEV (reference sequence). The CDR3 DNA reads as TGTGCCAGCGCTTCCCCCAGGCGAGGGGTCTGGGGCACAGATACGCAGTATTTT. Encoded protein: CASASPRRGVWGTDTQYF.

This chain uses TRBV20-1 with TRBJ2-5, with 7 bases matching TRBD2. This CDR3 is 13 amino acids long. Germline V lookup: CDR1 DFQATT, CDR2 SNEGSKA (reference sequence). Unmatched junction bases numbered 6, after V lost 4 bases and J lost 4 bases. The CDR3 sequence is CSATRTSGETQYF. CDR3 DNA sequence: TGCAGTGCTACTCGGACTAGTGGAGAGACCCAGTACTTC.

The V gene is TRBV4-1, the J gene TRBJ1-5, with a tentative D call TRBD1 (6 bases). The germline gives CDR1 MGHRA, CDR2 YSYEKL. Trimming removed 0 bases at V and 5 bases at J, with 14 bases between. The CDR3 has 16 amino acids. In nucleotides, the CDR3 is TGCGCCAGCAGCCAAGACTTGGACAGCCAACATCAGCCCCAGCATTTT. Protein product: CASSQDLDSQHQPQHF.

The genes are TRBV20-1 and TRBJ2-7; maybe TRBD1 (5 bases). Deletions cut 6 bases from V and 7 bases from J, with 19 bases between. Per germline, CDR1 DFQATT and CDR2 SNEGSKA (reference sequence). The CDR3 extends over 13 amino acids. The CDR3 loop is CSATLGRDVEQYF. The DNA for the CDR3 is TGCAGTGCCACGTTGGGCAGGGATGTTGAGCAGTACTTC.

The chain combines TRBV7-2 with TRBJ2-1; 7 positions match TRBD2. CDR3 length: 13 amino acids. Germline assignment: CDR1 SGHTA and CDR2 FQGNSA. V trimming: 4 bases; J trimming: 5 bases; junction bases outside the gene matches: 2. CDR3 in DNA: TGTGCCAGCAGCTCGGGACTAAACAATGAGCAGTTCTTC. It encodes CASSSGLNNEQFF.

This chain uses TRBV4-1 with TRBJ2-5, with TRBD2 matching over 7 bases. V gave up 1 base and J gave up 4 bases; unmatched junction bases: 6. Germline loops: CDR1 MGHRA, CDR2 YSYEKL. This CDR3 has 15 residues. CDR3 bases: TGCGCCAGCAGCCAAGGGGGGGGGAGGCGAGAGACCCAGTACTTC. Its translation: CASSQGGGRRETQYF.

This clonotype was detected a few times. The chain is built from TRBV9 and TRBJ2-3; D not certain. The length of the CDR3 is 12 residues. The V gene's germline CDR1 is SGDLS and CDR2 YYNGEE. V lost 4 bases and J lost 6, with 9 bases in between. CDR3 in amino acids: CASSPHSDTQYF. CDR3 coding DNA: TGTGCCAGCAGCCCCCACTCCGATACGCAGTATTTT.

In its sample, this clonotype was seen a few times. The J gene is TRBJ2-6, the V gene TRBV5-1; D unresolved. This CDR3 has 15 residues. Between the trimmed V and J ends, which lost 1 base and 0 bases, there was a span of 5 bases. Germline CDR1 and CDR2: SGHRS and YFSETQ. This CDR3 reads CASSLFSSGANVLTF. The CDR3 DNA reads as TGCGCCAGCAGCTTGTTTAGCTCTGGGGCCAACGTCCTGACTTTC.